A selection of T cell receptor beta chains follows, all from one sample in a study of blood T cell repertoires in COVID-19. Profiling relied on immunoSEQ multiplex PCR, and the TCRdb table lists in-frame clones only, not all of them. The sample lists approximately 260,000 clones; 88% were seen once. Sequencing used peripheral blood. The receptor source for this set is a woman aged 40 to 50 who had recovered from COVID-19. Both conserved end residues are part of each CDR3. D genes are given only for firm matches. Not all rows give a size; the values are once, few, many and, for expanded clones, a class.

cdr3_nt: TGTGCCAGCAGCGTCCGGGACAGGGCTCGAGATACGCAGTATTTT
cdr3_aa: CASSVRDRARDTQYF
v_call: TRBV5-4
d_call: TRBD1
j_call: TRBJ2-3
clone_size: .

cdr3_nt: TGTGCCAGCAGCTTACAGACAGGGATAAATAGCAATCAGCCCCAGCATTTT
cdr3_aa: CASSLQTGINSNQPQHF
v_call: TRBV7-2
d_call: TRBD1
j_call: TRBJ1-5
clone_size: .

cdr3_nt: TGTGCCAGCTCACCCGGACTAGCGGGGGGGACTAGCACAGATACGCAGTATTTT
cdr3_aa: CASSPGLAGGTSTDTQYF
v_call: TRBV18
d_call: TRBD2
j_call: TRBJ2-3
clone_size: .

cdr3_nt: TGTGCCATCAGTGGAAGCGCAGCCTCGGCATATGATGGCTACACCTTC
cdr3_aa: CAISGSAASAYDGYTF
v_call: TRBV10-3
d_call: .
j_call: TRBJ1-2
clone_size: .

cdr3_nt: TGTGCCAGCAGCTTAGGACAGGGTAGCAATCAGCCCCAGCATTTT
cdr3_aa: CASSLGQGSNQPQHF
v_call: TRBV7-2
d_call: TRBD1
j_call: TRBJ1-5
clone_size: .

cdr3_nt: TGTGCCAGTTCCAAGCCCCAGCGCTCCTACGAGCAGTACTTC
cdr3_aa: CASSKPQRSYEQYF
v_call: TRBV19
d_call: .
j_call: TRBJ2-7
clone_size: once

cdr3_nt: TGTGCCAGCAGCCCCAGGGGGGCAACAGATACGCAGTATTTT
cdr3_aa: CASSPRGATDTQYF
v_call: TRBV7-3
d_call: .
j_call: TRBJ2-3
clone_size: .

cdr3_nt: TGTGCTAGTGGTACGGGACAGGGAACGAACGAGCAGTACTTC
cdr3_aa: CASGTGQGTNEQYF
v_call: TRBV12-5
d_call: TRBD1
j_call: TRBJ2-7
clone_size: many

cdr3_nt: TGTGCCAGCACTTGGACAGGGGATAGCAATCAGCCCCAGCATTTT
cdr3_aa: CASTWTGDSNQPQHF
v_call: TRBV6-5
d_call: TRBD1
j_call: TRBJ1-5
clone_size: .

cdr3_nt: TGTGCCAGCAGTGAGAGAAGTAGTAACGAAAAACTGTTTTTT
cdr3_aa: CASSERSSNEKLFF
v_call: TRBV2
d_call: .
j_call: TRBJ1-4
clone_size: few

cdr3_nt: TGCGCCAGCAGCGGGGCCGGGACTAGCGGGAGGGTCAGGCAGTTCTTC
cdr3_aa: CASSGAGTSGRVRQFF
v_call: TRBV5-1
d_call: TRBD2
j_call: TRBJ2-1
clone_size: .

cdr3_nt: TGTGCCAGCAGTTTCCTCGGGAGGGAAAAACTGTTTTTT
cdr3_aa: CASSFLGREKLFF
v_call: TRBV6-5
d_call: .
j_call: TRBJ1-4
clone_size: once

cdr3_nt: TGTGCCAGCAGCTCCCAACGAGGAACTGAAGCTTTCTTT
cdr3_aa: CASSSQRGTEAFF
v_call: TRBV7-2
d_call: .
j_call: TRBJ1-1
clone_size: few

cdr3_nt: TGTGCCAGCTCACCACCGCTTAACAGCTTCGGAAACACCATATATTTT
cdr3_aa: CASSPPLNSFGNTIYF
v_call: TRBV18
d_call: .
j_call: TRBJ1-3
clone_size: .

cdr3_nt: TGTGCCAGCAGCTCAGCGGACAGGGCTACGCATGGCTACACCTTC
cdr3_aa: CASSSADRATHGYTF
v_call: TRBV7-8
d_call: TRBD1
j_call: TRBJ1-2
clone_size: once

cdr3_nt: TGTGCCAGCAGCTTTGCGGTTCCTAACTATGGCTACACCTTC
cdr3_aa: CASSFAVPNYGYTF
v_call: TRBV7-9
d_call: .
j_call: TRBJ1-2
clone_size: .

cdr3_nt: TGCGCCAGCAGCCAAGAAAGGACATCCCACTCCTACGAGCAGTACTTC
cdr3_aa: CASSQERTSHSYEQYF
v_call: TRBV4-1
d_call: .
j_call: TRBJ2-7
clone_size: .

cdr3_nt: TGTGCCAGCAGTCCCGAGTTAGCGGGAGGGCAAGAGACCCAGTACTTC
cdr3_aa: CASSPELAGGQETQYF
v_call: TRBV5-4
d_call: TRBD2
j_call: TRBJ2-5
clone_size: few

cdr3_nt: TGTGCCAGCAGCTTAGCTCAGGGACTAGCAGGCGAGCAGTACTTC
cdr3_aa: CASSLAQGLAGEQYF
v_call: TRBV7-9
d_call: TRBD2
j_call: TRBJ2-7
clone_size: .

cdr3_nt: TGTGCCAGCAGCCCGGACAGGGGACCCTATGGCTACACCTTC
cdr3_aa: CASSPDRGPYGYTF
v_call: TRBV7-2
d_call: TRBD1
j_call: TRBJ1-2
clone_size: .

cdr3_nt: TGTGCCAGCGGAGGGAACACCTACGAGCAGTACTTC
cdr3_aa: CASGGNTYEQYF
v_call: TRBV6-6
d_call: .
j_call: TRBJ2-7
clone_size: .

cdr3_nt: TGTGCCAGCAGCCAAAGGGGACAGGGATCGATAGAGCAGTACTTC
cdr3_aa: CASSQRGQGSIEQYF
v_call: TRBV3-1/TRBV3-2
d_call: TRBD1
j_call: TRBJ2-7
clone_size: .

cdr3_nt: TGTGCCAGTAGCAGAACAGGGGGCTTGAGCTCCTACGAGCAGTACTTC
cdr3_aa: CASSRTGGLSSYEQYF
v_call: TRBV19
d_call: TRBD1
j_call: TRBJ2-7
clone_size: .

cdr3_nt: TGTGCCAGCTCACTCCAGAGCGGGGTTTACAATGAGCAGTTCTTC
cdr3_aa: CASSLQSGVYNEQFF
v_call: TRBV18
d_call: TRBD2
j_call: TRBJ2-1
clone_size: .

cdr3_nt: TGTGCCAGCAGCCTCTACAATGAGCAGTTCTTC
cdr3_aa: CASSLYNEQFF
v_call: TRBV13
d_call: .
j_call: TRBJ2-1
clone_size: .

cdr3_nt: TGTGCCAGCTCACCAGGACAGGCCTCCTCTGGAAACACCATATATTTT
cdr3_aa: CASSPGQASSGNTIYF
v_call: TRBV18
d_call: TRBD1
j_call: TRBJ1-3
clone_size: .

cdr3_nt: TGTGCCAGCTCACCGCTACACGGGACAGCTCCCACTGAAGCTTTCTTT
cdr3_aa: CASSPLHGTAPTEAFF
v_call: TRBV18
d_call: TRBD1
j_call: TRBJ1-1
clone_size: .

cdr3_nt: TGTGCCAGCTCTCCTAGCGGGACAGGCAGCGAGCAGTACTTC
cdr3_aa: CASSPSGTGSEQYF
v_call: TRBV18
d_call: .
j_call: TRBJ2-7
clone_size: once

cdr3_nt: TGTGCCTGGAGTTCGGGCAGGGCAAGCGGCTACACCTTC
cdr3_aa: CAWSSGRASGYTF
v_call: TRBV30
d_call: .
j_call: TRBJ1-2
clone_size: .

cdr3_nt: TGTGCCAGTAGTATAGATGTGGGGACAGTGACCCAGTACTTC
cdr3_aa: CASSIDVGTVTQYF
v_call: TRBV19
d_call: TRBD1
j_call: TRBJ2-5
clone_size: .

cdr3_nt: TGTGCCAGCCGGACTCCGGGACTGATATACGAGCAGTACTTC
cdr3_aa: CASRTPGLIYEQYF
v_call: TRBV27
d_call: .
j_call: TRBJ2-7
clone_size: .

cdr3_nt: TGTGCCAGCAGCCCTAACCCGGGACAGGGGTCGGTGACCCAGTACTTC
cdr3_aa: CASSPNPGQGSVTQYF
v_call: TRBV7-9
d_call: TRBD1
j_call: TRBJ2-5
clone_size: .